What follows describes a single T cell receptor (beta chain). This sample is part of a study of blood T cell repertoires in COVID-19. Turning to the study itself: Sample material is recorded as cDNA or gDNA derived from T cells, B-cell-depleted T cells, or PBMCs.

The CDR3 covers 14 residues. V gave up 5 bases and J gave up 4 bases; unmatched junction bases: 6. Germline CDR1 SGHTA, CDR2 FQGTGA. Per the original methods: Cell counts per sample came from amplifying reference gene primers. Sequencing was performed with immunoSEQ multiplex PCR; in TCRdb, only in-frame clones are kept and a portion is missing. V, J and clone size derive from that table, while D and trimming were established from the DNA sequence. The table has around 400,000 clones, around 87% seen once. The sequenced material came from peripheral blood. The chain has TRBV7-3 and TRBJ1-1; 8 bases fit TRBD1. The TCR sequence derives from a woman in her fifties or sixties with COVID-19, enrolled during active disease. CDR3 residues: CASSTQGGGTEAFF. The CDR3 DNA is TGTGCCAGCAGCACACAGGGGGGCGGCACTGAAGCTTTCTTT.